This TCR beta chain comes out of a study of radiotherapy plus CTLA-4 blockade in lung cancer. Overall study context: Patients showed objective responses in over 15% of cases, and disease control was achieved by 25% to 35%.

Study-level results: After radiotherapy and ipilimumab, tumor-derived clones expanded in peripheral blood. Response, reportedly, was best predicted by interferon-beta along with early blood T cell clone dynamics.

The CDR3 has 14 amino acids. Per the germline V gene, CDR1 is MNHEY and CDR2 is SMNVEV (reference sequence). V gave up 6 bases and J gave up 5 bases, with 16 bases separating them. Sequencing used immunoSEQ multiplex PCR; TCRdb keeps in-frame clones, though not all of them. The sample holds roughly 75,000 clones, 60% to 85% seen once. This clone turned up a few times. The antigen remains unidentified. The source material was peripheral blood, sampled from a patient treated with radiotherapy plus ipilimumab. This TCR derives from a human donor with non-small cell lung cancer whose response to radiotherapy plus ipilimumab could not be evaluated. Some clones in this sample may be carry-over from other donors' samples. The chain links TRBV27 to TRBJ1-2; the D gene is possibly TRBD1 (5 bases). This CDR3 reads CASRFLGQGYGYTF. DNA for the CDR3: TGTGCCAGCAGATTCTTGGGGCAGGGTTATGGCTACACCTTC.